This TCR beta chain was captured by sequencing in a study of quantifying T cell responses using KT2 cells. For the study at large: RNA was reverse transcribed with TCR alpha and beta constant-region primers.

An oligo carrying a UMI was ligated to the cDNA 3' end. First-round PCR used about 4 cycles and beta primers RC1.1 and RC1.2 covering TRBC1 and TRBC2. One entry per CDR3 protein, called by TCRdb with MiXCR from the UMI-ligation and nested PCR reads. There are 40,000 to 50,000 distinct CDR3 sequences in the sample; approximately 15% occur only once, and over 40% lies in the top ten. J gave up 7 bases and V 4 bases, and 3 bases lay outside the gene matches. Per germline, CDR1 SGHNT and CDR2 YYREEE (reference sequence). The CDR3 sequence is 13 residues long. The sequenced material came from PBMCs spiked with cells of the T cell clone KT2. The receptor was isolated from a human donor. The genes are TRBV5-4 and TRBJ2-1; the match to TRBD2 covers 9 bases. CDR3 nucleotides: TGTGCCAGCAGCCGCGGGGGGGGGAATGAGCAGTTCTTC. Translating it yields CASSRGGGNEQFF.